Listed below are T cell receptor beta chains from one sample, sequenced in a study of cytomegalovirus exposure and HLA in healthy donors. Assay: immunoSEQ multiplex PCR; the TCRdb copy retains only in-frame clones and omits some. The sample includes about 110,000 clones, roughly 83% of them seen just once. Input material: PBMCs. The receptors were gathered from a woman aged 18-30 years in good health and CMV-seropositive. The CDR3 runs from the conserved cysteine through the conserved F or W. The order of the fields is CDR3 DNA, CDR3 protein, D gene, V gene, J gene, clone size. A D gene is named only where the DNA matches it firmly. Size tells how often a clone was seen (once, few, many) or the class of an expanded clone, and some rows leave it out.

DNA: TGTGCCAGCAACATATGGTCCGGGGAGCTGTTTTTT
CDR3: CASNIWSGELFF
D: -
V: TRBV11-2
J: TRBJ2-2
size: -

DNA: TGTGCCAGCAGTTACTCGGCTAGCCTCGAGCAGTACTTC
CDR3: CASSYSASLEQYF
D: -
V: TRBV6-5
J: TRBJ2-7
size: -

DNA: TGTGCCAGCAGCCAATGGGAAGGAGGTGGGGAGACCCAGTACTTC
CDR3: CASSQWEGGGETQYF
D: -
V: TRBV14
J: TRBJ2-5
size: -

DNA: TGTGCCAGCAGCCCCTTAGCGGGTAAAGAGACCCAGTACTTC
CDR3: CASSPLAGKETQYF
D: TRBD2
V: TRBV7-2
J: TRBJ2-5
size: -

DNA: TGTGCCAGTAGTATAACAGGGTCCCAGGGAGCTTTCTTT
CDR3: CASSITGSQGAFF
D: -
V: TRBV19
J: TRBJ1-1
size: -

DNA: TGTGCCAGCGGCGACATTGCTGGGGCCAACGTCCTGACTTTC
CDR3: CASGDIAGANVLTF
D: -
V: TRBV11-2
J: TRBJ2-6
size: few

DNA: TGTGCCAGCAGTTTATGGGGACAGGGTAAAGATACGCAGTATTTT
CDR3: CASSLWGQGKDTQYF
D: TRBD1
V: TRBV28
J: TRBJ2-3
size: -

DNA: TGTGCCAGCTCACCACCGACAGGGCATGAGCAGTACTTC
CDR3: CASSPPTGHEQYF
D: TRBD1
V: TRBV18
J: TRBJ2-7
size: -

DNA: TGTGCCAGCAGTACAGGGGCAAGCAATCAGCCCCAGCATTTT
CDR3: CASSTGASNQPQHF
D: TRBD1
V: TRBV25-1
J: TRBJ1-5
size: -

DNA: TGCGCCAGCAGTGCCACTACAGGGACAGATACGCAGTATTTT
CDR3: CASSATTGTDTQYF
D: -
V: TRBV5-1
J: TRBJ2-3
size: -

DNA: TGCGCCAGCGGCGGTCCGGGTCCCAAGGGAAACACCATATATTTT
CDR3: CASGGPGPKGNTIYF
D: -
V: TRBV10-1
J: TRBJ1-3
size: -

DNA: TGTGCCAGCAGTTTGGGTGAGGAACCCGTTGAAAAACTGTTTTTT
CDR3: CASSLGEEPVEKLFF
D: -
V: TRBV27
J: TRBJ1-4
size: -

DNA: TGTGCTAGTGGTTTAGGTGGGGGGACCGGGGAGCTGTTTTTT
CDR3: CASGLGGGTGELFF
D: -
V: TRBV12-5
J: TRBJ2-2
size: few

DNA: TGCGCCAGCAGCGCGGGGGTCCTAACGATAGGCGATGAGCAGTTCTTC
CDR3: CASSAGVLTIGDEQFF
D: TRBD2
V: TRBV5-1
J: TRBJ2-1
size: -

DNA: TGTGCCATCGGTAGACAGGGGAATAACTATGGCTACACCTTC
CDR3: CAIGRQGNNYGYTF
D: TRBD1
V: TRBV10-3
J: TRBJ1-2
size: -

DNA: TGTGCCAGCAAGACTAGCGGGAGGTACGATGAGCAGTTCTTC
CDR3: CASKTSGRYDEQFF
D: TRBD2
V: TRBV7-9
J: TRBJ2-1
size: medium-sized

DNA: TGTGCCACCAGCATTGACAGGGGGCGGAACGAAAAACTGTTTTTT
CDR3: CATSIDRGRNEKLFF
D: TRBD1
V: TRBV15
J: TRBJ1-4
size: -

DNA: TGCGCCAGCAACTCAGGGGTAGTAGATGAGCAGTTCTTC
CDR3: CASNSGVVDEQFF
D: -
V: TRBV5-1
J: TRBJ2-1
size: -

DNA: TGTGCCAGCAGCCCGGGACAGGGCGACTATGGCTACACCTTC
CDR3: CASSPGQGDYGYTF
D: TRBD1
V: TRBV7-6
J: TRBJ1-2
size: -

DNA: TGCGCCAGCAGAGCTAGCGGGATGGCCGGGGAGCTGTTTTTT
CDR3: CASRASGMAGELFF
D: TRBD2
V: TRBV4-1
J: TRBJ2-2
size: -

DNA: TGTGCCAGCAGTTTACTCACGGGGGCAGGGGGAAGAGGCACTGAAGCTTTCTTT
CDR3: CASSLLTGAGGRGTEAFF
D: TRBD1
V: TRBV28
J: TRBJ1-1
size: -

DNA: TGTGCCAGCAGCTTGGCCGGGACAGATTTCTACGAGCAGTACTTC
CDR3: CASSLAGTDFYEQYF
D: TRBD1
V: TRBV5-4
J: TRBJ2-7
size: -

DNA: TGCGCCAGCAGCTTGGGGGACAGTCCCTACGAGCAGTACTTC
CDR3: CASSLGDSPYEQYF
D: TRBD1
V: TRBV5-1
J: TRBJ2-7
size: -

DNA: TGTGCCAGCAGCCCCCCCTTGCGGAGCACAGATACGCAGTATTTT
CDR3: CASSPPLRSTDTQYF
D: -
V: TRBV7-2
J: TRBJ2-3
size: -

DNA: TGTGCCAGCTCACTCTCCTTAGGGGACAGTTCTCAGGGGGAGCAGTACTTC
CDR3: CASSLSLGDSSQGEQYF
D: TRBD1
V: TRBV18
J: TRBJ2-7
size: -

DNA: TGTGCCAGCAGTCCAGGGGGCGGTGATGAAAAACTGTTTTTT
CDR3: CASSPGGGDEKLFF
D: TRBD1
V: TRBV6-5
J: TRBJ1-4
size: -

DNA: TGCGCCAGCAGCGGTGGGGAGGCGACCTCCTACGAGCAGTACTTC
CDR3: CASSGGEATSYEQYF
D: -
V: TRBV5-1
J: TRBJ2-7
size: -

DNA: TGTGCCAGCAGCCGGGAACCGGGAAGAAACACCATATATTTT
CDR3: CASSREPGRNTIYF
D: -
V: TRBV5-5
J: TRBJ1-3
size: once

DNA: TGCGCCAGCAGCTTGGGGACAGTCAACAATTCACCCCTCCACTTT
CDR3: CASSLGTVNNSPLHF
D: -
V: TRBV5-1
J: TRBJ1-6
size: -

DNA: TGCGCCAGCAGCCTTCAAACCGGGACAGTTAATGAAAAACTGTTTTTT
CDR3: CASSLQTGTVNEKLFF
D: TRBD1
V: TRBV5-1
J: TRBJ1-4
size: -

DNA: TGTGCCAGCAGTGCCCTTTCGACAGGGAACTATGGCTACACCTTC
CDR3: CASSALSTGNYGYTF
D: TRBD1
V: TRBV6-5
J: TRBJ1-2
size: -

DNA: TGTGCCAGCAGTGCGAGCTCTTCCCCTGAAGCTTTCTTT
CDR3: CASSASSSPEAFF
D: -
V: TRBV25-1
J: TRBJ1-1
size: -